Each of the 17 T cell receptor beta chains below was sequenced from the same sample in a study of blood T cell repertoires in COVID-19. Assay used: immunoSEQ multiplex PCR; TCRdb lists only in-frame clones, some missing. The sample lists about 250,000 clones; roughly 86% were seen once. Sequenced input: peripheral blood. These receptors all stem from a woman aged 55 to 70 who had recovered from COVID-19.

The chain has TRBV4-3 and TRBJ2-7; D unclear. V was cut by 3 bases and J by 1 base, with 16 bases left in between. The CDR3 is 16 amino acids. Germline V gene sequence: CDR1 LGHNA, CDR2 YSLEER. The CDR3 nucleotides read TGCGCCAGCAGCCAGGGTTTAGACTCAAGGTCCTACGAGCAGTACTTC. Its translation is CASSQGLDSRSYEQYF.

The V call is TRBV29-1, the J call TRBJ2-1, with D maybe TRBD2 (6 bases). The germline V and J ends were trimmed by 5 bases and 4 bases, with 15 bases remaining between them. Germline CDR1 reads SQVTM; CDR2 reads ANQGSEA. The CDR3 length is 14 residues. CDR3 protein: CSVSPSAPYNEQFF. CDR3 nucleotide sequence: TGCAGCGTTTCTCCTAGCGCCCCTTACAATGAGCAGTTCTTC.

V gene TRBV4-1 combines with J gene TRBJ1-2, with D perhaps TRBD1 (5 bases). The CDR3 runs 16 residues. Germline values: CDR1 MGHRA, CDR2 YSYEKL. Deletions cut 3 bases from V and 0 bases from J, with 14 bases between. The CDR3 protein is CASSQVTLTANYGYTF. As DNA, the CDR3 is TGCGCCAGCAGCCAGGTTACTCTGACAGCTAACTATGGCTACACCTTC.

The chain carries TRBV13 and TRBJ1-6; TRBD1 might be the D (6 bases). The germline gives CDR1 PRHDT, CDR2 FYEKMQ (reference sequence). V dropped 7 bases and J dropped 3 bases, with 16 bases sitting between them. The CDR3 spans 16 residues. DNA for the CDR3: TGTGCCAGCACCACTGGCACAGGGTACTATAATTCACCCCTCCACTTT. Its translation is CASTTGTGYYNSPLHF. Supplemented by reference TRBV13 and TRBJ1-6, the full variable domain reads AAGVIQSPRHLIKEKRETATLKCYPIPRHDTVYWYQQGPGQDPQFLISFYEKMQSDKGSIPDRFSAQQFSDYHSELNMSSLELGDSALYFCASTTGTGYYNSPLHFGNGTRLTVT.

In this sample, this clone turned up once. The chain couples TRBV6-5 to TRBJ1-5; TRBD1 aligns across 7 bases. V shed 10 bases and J 0 bases; nucleotides not matched to a gene: 6. Germline lookup yields CDR1 MNHEY and CDR2 SVGAGI. The CDR3 has 14 residues. This CDR3 reads CATQGVYSNQPQHF. CDR3 coding DNA: TGTGCCACCCAGGGGGTGTATAGCAATCAGCCCCAGCATTTT.

This clone was found a few times. A junction end diverges from the germline sequence, so it may reflect a read error. V usage is TRBV6-1 and J usage is TRBJ2-7; 14 bases are a match to TRBD2. The CDR3 is 15 residues long. Per the germline V gene, CDR1 is MNHNS and CDR2 is SASEGT. The CDR3 sequence is CASSERTSGGRPRVF. CDR3 in DNA: TGTGCCAGCAGTGAGAGGACTAGCGGGGGGCGCCCCCGGGTCTTC.

This clone was seen many times. This chain uses TRBV6-2 or TRBV6-3 with TRBJ2-3; no reliable D call. Trimming took off 6 bases at V and 2 bases at J, with 6 bases between the two ends. The CDR3 runs to 12 residues. Germline assignment: CDR1 MNHEY and CDR2 SVGEGT. CDR3 bases: TGTGCCAGCAGCTTCCACACAGATACGCAGTATTTT. This encodes CASSFHTDTQYF.

The V gene is TRBV2, the J gene TRBJ1-2; D may be TRBD1 (6 bases). The CDR3 extends over 15 amino acids. CDR1 and CDR2 (germline): SNHLY, FYNNEI. V gave up 6 bases and J gave up 6 bases, with 20 bases separating them. Here the CDR3 reads CASRGLLGAMDGYTF. DNA for the CDR3: TGTGCCAGCAGGGGTTTACTGGGGGCTATGGATGGCTACACCTTC.

V and J are TRBV18 and TRBJ2-2, with D perhaps TRBD1 (6 bases). Per the germline V gene, CDR1 is KGHSH and CDR2 is LQKENI. The V end was cut by 8 bases, the J end by 5 bases, with 9 bases between. The CDR3 is made up of 12 amino acids. CDR3 nucleotides: TGTGCCAGCGCAACAGGGACCGGGGAGCTGTTTTTT. This sequence encodes CASATGTGELFF.

The V and J genes are TRBV18 and TRBJ2-3, with D uncertain. V was trimmed by 1 base and J by 0 bases, leaving 5 bases between them. CDR1 is KGHSH, CDR2 LQKENI, per germline. CDR3 length: 14 amino acids. The DNA of the CDR3 is TGTGCCAGCTCACCACGTTCTAGCACAGATACGCAGTATTTT. Translated: CASSPRSSTDTQYF. Based on the CDR3 plus reference TRBV18 and TRBJ2-3, the full variable domain is NAGVMQNPRHLVRRRGQEARLRCSPMKGHSHVYWYRQLPEEGLKFMVYLQKENIIDESGMPKERFSAEFPKEGPSILRIQQVVRGDSAAYFCASSPRSSTDTQYFGPGTRLTVL.

The chain combines TRBV7-2 with TRBJ1-2, with a tentative D call TRBD1 (6 bases). Germline values: CDR1 SGHTA, CDR2 FQGNSA. V lost 9 bases and J lost 6, with 17 bases in between. The CDR3 has 13 amino acids. CDR3 coding DNA: TGTGCCAGTTCCGGGGGGGCAGGGGATGGCTACACCTTC. Translating it yields CASSGGAGDGYTF.

This clone was detected once. The rearrangement uses TRBV6-5 and TRBJ2-7; 8 bases are a match to TRBD2. The CDR3 has 13 amino acids. J was trimmed by 6 bases and V by 5 bases; bases with no gene match: 6. CDR1 MNHEY and CDR2 SVGAGI come from the germline V gene. As DNA, the CDR3 is TGTGCCAGCAGTATCGGGGGGGTTTTCGAGCAGTACTTC. It is translated as CASSIGGVFEQYF.

The chain couples TRBV5-1 to TRBJ2-3; TRBD2 matches at 9 bases. Germline CDR1 reads SGHRS; CDR2 reads YFSETQ. The length of the CDR3 is 15 residues. Losses at the gene ends were 3 bases for V and 3 bases for J; bases not matched to a gene: 5. The CDR3 region has the DNA TGCGCCAGCAGCTGGGGACTAGCTGGGACAGATACGCAGTATTTT. Amino acids: CASSWGLAGTDTQYF.

The genes are TRBV19 and TRBJ1-1; 11 bases map to TRBD1. V lost 5 bases and J lost 4; bases outside the gene matches: 9. The length of the CDR3 is 16 residues. Germline CDR1 LNHDA, CDR2 SQIVND (reference sequence). CDR3 bases: TGTGCCAGTAGTCCTCCTCCCGGGACAGGGGGCACTGAAGCTTTCTTT. Residues: CASSPPPGTGGTEAFF.

The chain employs TRBV5-1 and TRBJ2-1; D is unclear. Trimming took 4 bases from V and 3 from J, leaving 8 bases between them. The germline CDR1 and CDR2 sequences are SGHRS and YFSETQ. This CDR3 contains 13 residues. The CDR3 protein is CASSPSYYNEQFF. CDR3 nucleotide sequence: TGCGCCAGCAGCCCCAGTTACTACAATGAGCAGTTCTTC.

This chain joins TRBV2 and TRBJ1-4; D perhaps matches TRBD1 (6 bases). The ends were cut back, 6 bases at V and 6 bases at J, with 14 bases in the middle. CDR3 length equals 14 residues. Germline-derived CDR1 and CDR2 are SNHLY and FYNNEI. The CDR3 spells CASSDYRVDEKLFF. CDR3 bases: TGTGCCAGCAGCGACTACAGGGTCGATGAAAAACTGTTTTTT. The variable domain in full, with the rest retrieved from reference TRBV2 and TRBJ1-4, is EPEVTQTPSHQVTQMGQEVILRCVPISNHLYFYWYRQILGQKVEFLVSFYNNEISEKSEIFDDQFSVERPDGSNFTLKIRSTKLEDSAMYFCASSDYRVDEKLFFGSGTQLSVL.

The gene calls are TRBV15 and TRBJ2-1; D is perhaps TRBD1 (5 bases). The CDR3 loop spans 16 amino acids. The germline gives CDR1 LNHNV, CDR2 YYDKDF (reference sequence). V was shortened by 0 bases and J by 6 bases, with 15 bases between the two germline ends. CDR3 protein: CATSRDPGRVINEQFF. CDR3 coding DNA: TGTGCCACCAGCAGAGATCCGGGCAGGGTGATCAATGAGCAGTTCTTC.